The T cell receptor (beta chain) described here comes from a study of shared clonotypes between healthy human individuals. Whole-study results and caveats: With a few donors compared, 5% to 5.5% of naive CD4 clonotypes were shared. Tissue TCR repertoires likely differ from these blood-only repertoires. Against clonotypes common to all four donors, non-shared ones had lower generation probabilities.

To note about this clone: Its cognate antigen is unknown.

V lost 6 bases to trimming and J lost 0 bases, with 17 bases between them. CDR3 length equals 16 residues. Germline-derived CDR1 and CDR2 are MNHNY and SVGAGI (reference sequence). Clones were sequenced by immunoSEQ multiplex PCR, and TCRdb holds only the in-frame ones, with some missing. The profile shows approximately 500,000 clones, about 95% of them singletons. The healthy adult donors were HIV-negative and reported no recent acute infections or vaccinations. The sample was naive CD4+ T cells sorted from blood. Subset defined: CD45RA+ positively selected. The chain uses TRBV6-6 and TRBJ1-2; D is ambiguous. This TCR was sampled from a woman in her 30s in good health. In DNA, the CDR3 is TGTGCCAGCAGGGGGAGGAAGACGGCGGCTAACTATGGCTACACCTTC. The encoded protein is CASRGRKTAANYGYTF.